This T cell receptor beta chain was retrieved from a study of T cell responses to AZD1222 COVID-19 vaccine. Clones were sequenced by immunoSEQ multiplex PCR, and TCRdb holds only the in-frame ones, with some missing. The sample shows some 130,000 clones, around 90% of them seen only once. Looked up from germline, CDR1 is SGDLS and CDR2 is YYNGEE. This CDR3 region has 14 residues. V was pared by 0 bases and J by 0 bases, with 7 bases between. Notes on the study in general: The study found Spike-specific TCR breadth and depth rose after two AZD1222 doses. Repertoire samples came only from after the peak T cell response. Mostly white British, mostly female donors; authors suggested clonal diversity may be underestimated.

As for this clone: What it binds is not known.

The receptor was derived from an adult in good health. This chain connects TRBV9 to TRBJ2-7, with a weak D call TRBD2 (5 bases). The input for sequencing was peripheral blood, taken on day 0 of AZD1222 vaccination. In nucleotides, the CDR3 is TGTGCCAGCAGCGTAGAAGGGAGCTCCTACGAGCAGTACTTC. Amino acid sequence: CASSVEGSSYEQYF.